These 13 T cell receptor beta chains were all obtained from the same sample, sequenced in a study of control samples from healthy donors and cancer patients. Repertoires were generated with immunoSEQ multiplex PCR, while TCRdb's copy carries only in-frame clones and drops some. The table lists 150,000 or so clones, about 90% of them singletons. Sequencing used blood. The source of these receptors is a man aged 18-30 years in good health.

Worth noting for this clone: A junction boundary mismatches the germline segment, possibly from a read error. The chain links TRBV5-5 to TRBJ1-5, with D perhaps matching TRBD1 (5 bases). The CDR3 totals 15 residues. Germline V gene lookup returns CDR1 SGHKS and CDR2 YYEKEE (reference sequence). CDR3 in amino acids: CASTLWGSGNQPQHF. The CDR3 DNA reads as TGTGCCAGCACCTTGTGGGGGTCAGGCAATCAGCCCCAGCATTTT.

The rearrangement joins TRBV30 to TRBJ1-6; no reliable D call. The CDR3 runs 14 residues. V gave up 4 bases and J gave up 1 base, with 8 bases separating them. CDR1 and CDR2 from the germline V gene are GTSNPN and SVGIG (reference sequence). The CDR3 is CAWTPGSYNSPLHF. CDR3 nucleotides: TGTGCCTGGACCCCGGGGTCCTATAATTCACCCCTCCACTTT.

This clone showed up just a few times. Additional DNA sequences in this sample encode the identical CDR3. This rearrangement joins TRBV6-5 to TRBJ1-5; weak D call: TRBD1 (5 bases). CDR3 length: 14 amino acids. V was pared by 2 bases and J by 4 bases, with 9 bases between. Germline CDR1 MNHEY, CDR2 SVGAGI. The chain's CDR3 is CASSYTRGNQPQHF. In DNA form, the CDR3 reads TGTGCCAGCAGTTACACGAGGGGAAATCAGCCCCAGCATTTT.

The chain is built from TRBV6-2 or TRBV6-3 and TRBJ1-5; no definite D call. V was cut by 2 bases and J by 1 base, with 6 bases left in between. Germline CDR1 MNHEY, CDR2 SVGEGT. The CDR3 extends over 14 amino acids. The CDR3 DNA follows: TGTGCCAGCAGTTACCGGCAGAGCAATCAGCCCCAGCATTTT. Its translation: CASSYRQSNQPQHF.

This chain connects TRBV19 to TRBJ2-2; no clear D. Germline CDR1 LNHDA, CDR2 SQIVND (reference sequence). Between the trimmed V and J ends, which lost 2 bases and 0 bases, there was a span of 10 bases. The CDR3 runs to 16 residues. CDR3 nucleotides: TGTGCCAGTAGTATAACCGGGCGGACGAACACCGGGGAGCTGTTTTTT. This translates into CASSITGRTNTGELFF.

This chain links TRBV3-1 (or the pseudogene TRBV3-2) with TRBJ2-2, with D hard to call. The V gene lost 4 bases and the J gene lost 5 bases, with 11 bases spanning the gap. Germline CDR1 and CDR2: LGHDT and YNNKEL (reference sequence). The CDR3 length is 14 residues. The DNA for the CDR3 is TGTGCCAGCAGCCGGGCCTCTCGGACCGGGGAGCTGTTTTTT. It specifies CASSRASRTGELFF.

V is TRBV6-5 and J is TRBJ1-6; D remains ambiguous. Trimming pared 4 bases from V and 8 bases from J, leaving 12 bases between. CDR3 length: 14 amino acids. Germline V lookup: CDR1 MNHEY, CDR2 SVGAGI. The CDR3 protein is CASSFPGGHSPLHF. For the CDR3, the DNA is TGTGCCAGCAGTTTCCCGGGAGGGCATTCACCCCTCCACTTT.

Comment on this clone: Other DNA variants within this sample encode the same CDR3. The genes are TRBV6-5 and TRBJ2-3; D unresolved. The CDR3 totals 11 residues. V was shortened by 1 base and J by 5 bases, with 1 base between the two germline ends. Germline lookup yields CDR1 MNHEY and CDR2 SVGAGI. This CDR3 reads CASSYLDTQYF. CDR3 DNA: TGTGCCAGCAGTTACTTAGATACGCAGTATTTT.

The chain carries TRBV10-3 and TRBJ2-1; D ambiguous. Germline CDR1 and CDR2: ENHRY and SYGVKD. V lost 2 bases and J 5 bases, leaving 16 bases between the germline ends. The CDR3 runs to 16 residues. DNA for the CDR3: TGTGCCATCAGTGAGAGCTGGCAGAGGCCCAACAATGAGCAGTTCTTC. Translation gives CAISESWQRPNNEQFF.

V usage is TRBV28 and J usage is TRBJ2-3; 8 nucleotides line up with TRBD2. This CDR3 comprises 14 residues. V was pared by 5 bases and J by 6 bases, with 7 bases of the junction left unmatched. Germline V gene sequence: CDR1 MDHEN, CDR2 SYDVKM. The CDR3 nucleotides are TGTGCCAGCAGTCCCGGGGGGGCCATCGATACGCAGTATTTT. Residues: CASSPGGAIDTQYF.

The count of this clone is one. V usage is TRBV11-2 and J usage is TRBJ1-3; 8 positions match TRBD1. The V gene end was trimmed by 5 bases and the J gene end by 0 bases; junction bases not matched to a gene: 9. The CDR3 runs 17 residues. The germline gives CDR1 SGHAT, CDR2 FQNNGV. The CDR3 nucleotides read TGTGCCAGCAGCCGCGGACAGGGCCAACACTCTGGAAACACCATATATTTT. This gives the protein CASSRGQGQHSGNTIYF.

V is TRBV25-1 and J is TRBJ1-5; D is perhaps TRBD1 (5 bases). Germline CDR1 and CDR2: MGHDK and SYGVNS. This CDR3 comprises 15 residues. Trimming removed 1 base from V and 3 bases from J, with 10 bases in between. CDR3 DNA sequence: TGTGCCAGCAGTGAATCTAGGACAAACAATCAGCCCCAGCATTTT. Amino acid sequence: CASSESRTNNQPQHF.

V usage is TRBV2 and J usage is TRBJ2-7, with D hard to call. The V end was cut by 3 bases, the J end by 3 bases, with 9 bases between. Germline CDR1 is SNHLY and CDR2 is FYNNEI. The CDR3 has 13 residues. The CDR3 DNA is TGTGCCAGCAGTGACTCGTCTGGCTACGAGCAGTACTTC. This gives the protein CASSDSSGYEQYF.